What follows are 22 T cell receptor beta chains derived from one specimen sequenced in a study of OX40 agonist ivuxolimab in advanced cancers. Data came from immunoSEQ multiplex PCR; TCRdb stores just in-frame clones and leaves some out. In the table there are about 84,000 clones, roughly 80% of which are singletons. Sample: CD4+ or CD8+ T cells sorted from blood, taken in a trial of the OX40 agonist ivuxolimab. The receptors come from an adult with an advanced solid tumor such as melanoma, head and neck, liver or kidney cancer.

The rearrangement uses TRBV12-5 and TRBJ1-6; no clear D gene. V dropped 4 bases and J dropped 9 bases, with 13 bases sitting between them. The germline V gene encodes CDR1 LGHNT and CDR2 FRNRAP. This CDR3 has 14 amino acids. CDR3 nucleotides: TGTGCTAGTGGTTGGGCCGATTCCGGTTCACCCCTCCACTTT. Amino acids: CASGWADSGSPLHF.

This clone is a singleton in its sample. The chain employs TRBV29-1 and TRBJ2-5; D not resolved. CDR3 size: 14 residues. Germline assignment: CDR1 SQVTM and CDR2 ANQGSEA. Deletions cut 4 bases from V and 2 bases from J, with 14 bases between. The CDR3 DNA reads TGCAGCGTTGCAGGTGTGCGACTGCAAGAGACCCAGTACTTC. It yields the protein CSVAGVRLQETQYF.

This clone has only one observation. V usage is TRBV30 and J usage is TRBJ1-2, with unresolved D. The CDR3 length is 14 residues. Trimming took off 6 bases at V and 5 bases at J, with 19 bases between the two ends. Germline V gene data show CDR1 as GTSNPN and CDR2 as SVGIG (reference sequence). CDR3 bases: TGTGCCTGCCCCCCGGCCGCGGAAACATATGGCTACACCTTC. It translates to CACPPAAETYGYTF.

Here the CDR3 DNA reads TGTGCCAGCAGCGCACTTGCGGACGGAAACTCTGGGGCCAACGTCCTGACTTTC. Encoded protein: CASSALADGNSGANVLTF. The V and J genes are TRBV9 and TRBJ2-6, with D uncertain. CDR1 and CDR2 (germline): SGDLS, YYNGEE. Trimming shortened V by 3 bases and J by 0 bases, and 16 bases separated the two germline ends. This CDR3 has 18 residues. Full variable domain (missing parts from reference TRBV9 and TRBJ2-6): DSGVTQTPKHLITATGQRVTLRCSPRSGDLSVYWYQQSLDQGLQFLIQYYNGEERAKGNILERFSAQQFPDLHSELNLSSLELGDSALYFCASSALADGNSGANVLTFGAGSRLTVL.

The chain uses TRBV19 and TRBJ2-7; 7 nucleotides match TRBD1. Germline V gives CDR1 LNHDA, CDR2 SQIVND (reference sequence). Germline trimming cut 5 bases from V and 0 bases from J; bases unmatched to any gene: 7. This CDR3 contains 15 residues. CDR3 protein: CASSLWTGSSYEQYF. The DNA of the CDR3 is TGTGCCAGTAGTCTCTGGACAGGTAGCTCCTACGAGCAGTACTTC.

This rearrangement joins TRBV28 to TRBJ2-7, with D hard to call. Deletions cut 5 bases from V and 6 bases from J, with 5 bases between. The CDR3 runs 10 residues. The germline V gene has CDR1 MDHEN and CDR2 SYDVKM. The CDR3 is CASSPGEQYF. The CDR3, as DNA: TGTGCCAGCAGTCCCGGCGAGCAGTACTTC. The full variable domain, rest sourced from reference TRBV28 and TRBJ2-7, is DVKVTQSSRYLVKRTGEKVFLECVQDMDHENMFWYRQDPGLGLRLIYFSYDVKMKEKGDIPEGYSVSREKKERFSLILESASTNQTSMYLCASSPGEQYFGPGTRLTVT.

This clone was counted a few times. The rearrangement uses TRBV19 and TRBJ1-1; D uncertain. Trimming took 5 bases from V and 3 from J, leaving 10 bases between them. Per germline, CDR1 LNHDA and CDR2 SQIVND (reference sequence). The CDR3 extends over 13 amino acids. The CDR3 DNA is TGTGCCAGTAGTGGGAGGAGATACACTGAAGCTTTCTTT. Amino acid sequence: CASSGRRYTEAFF. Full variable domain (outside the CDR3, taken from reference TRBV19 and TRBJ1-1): DGGITQSPKYLFRKEGQNVTLSCEQNLNHDAMYWYRQDPGQGLRLIYYSQIVNDFQKGDIAEGYSVSREKKESFPLTVTSAQKNPTAFYLCASSGRRYTEAFFGQGTRLTVV.

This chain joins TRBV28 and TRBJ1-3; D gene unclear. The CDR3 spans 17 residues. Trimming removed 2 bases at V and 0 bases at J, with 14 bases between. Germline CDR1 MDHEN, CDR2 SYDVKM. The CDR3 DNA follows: TGTGCCAGCAGTTTAGCGGGGATTGGGCCCTCTGGAAACACCATATATTTT. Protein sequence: CASSLAGIGPSGNTIYF. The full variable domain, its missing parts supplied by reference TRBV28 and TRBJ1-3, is DVKVTQSSRYLVKRTGEKVFLECVQDMDHENMFWYRQDPGLGLRLIYFSYDVKMKEKGDIPEGYSVSREKKERFSLILESASTNQTSMYLCASSLAGIGPSGNTIYFGEGSWLTVV.

The chain's CDR3 is CASSAPGTGGTGELFF. The CDR3 DNA sequence: TGTGCCAGCAGTGCTCCCGGGACAGGGGGTACCGGGGAGCTGTTTTTT. This chain links TRBV6-6 with TRBJ2-2, with 11 bases that match TRBD1. The CDR3 is made up of 16 amino acids. The J segment lost 5 bases and the V segment lost 5 bases, leaving 7 bases of the junction unmatched. Per germline, CDR1 MNHNY and CDR2 SVGAGI (reference sequence).

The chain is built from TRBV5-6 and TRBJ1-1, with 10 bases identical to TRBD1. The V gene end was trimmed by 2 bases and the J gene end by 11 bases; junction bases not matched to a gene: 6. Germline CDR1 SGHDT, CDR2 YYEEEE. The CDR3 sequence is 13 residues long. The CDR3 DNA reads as TGTGCCAGCAGCTTTGTCGCGGGACAGGGGGCTTTCTTT. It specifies CASSFVAGQGAFF.

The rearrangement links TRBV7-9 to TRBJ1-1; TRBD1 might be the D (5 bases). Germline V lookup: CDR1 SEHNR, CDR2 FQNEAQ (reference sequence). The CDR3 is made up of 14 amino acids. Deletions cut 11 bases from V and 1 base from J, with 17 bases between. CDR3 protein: CAVGGDDTNTEAFF. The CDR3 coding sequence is TGTGCCGTCGGAGGGGACGATACGAACACTGAAGCTTTCTTT.

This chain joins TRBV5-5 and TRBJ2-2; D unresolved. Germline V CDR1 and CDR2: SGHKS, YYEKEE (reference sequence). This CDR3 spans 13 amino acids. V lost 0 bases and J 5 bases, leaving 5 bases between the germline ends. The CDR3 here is CASSLVGTGELFF. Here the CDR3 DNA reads TGTGCCAGCAGCTTGGTGGGTACCGGGGAGCTGTTTTTT.

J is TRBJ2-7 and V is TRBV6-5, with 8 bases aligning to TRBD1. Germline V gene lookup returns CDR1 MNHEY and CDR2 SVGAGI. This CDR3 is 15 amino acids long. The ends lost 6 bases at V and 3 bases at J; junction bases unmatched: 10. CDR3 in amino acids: CASRLNQGAIYEQYF. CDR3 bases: TGTGCCAGCAGACTAAACCAGGGGGCAATCTACGAGCAGTACTTC.

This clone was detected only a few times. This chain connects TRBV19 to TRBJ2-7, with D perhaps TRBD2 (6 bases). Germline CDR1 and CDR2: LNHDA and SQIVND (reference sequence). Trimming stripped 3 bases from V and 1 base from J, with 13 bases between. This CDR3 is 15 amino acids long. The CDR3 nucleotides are TGTGCCAGTAGTATCGGGGGTCCCTATTCCTACGAGCAGTACTTC. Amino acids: CASSIGGPYSYEQYF.

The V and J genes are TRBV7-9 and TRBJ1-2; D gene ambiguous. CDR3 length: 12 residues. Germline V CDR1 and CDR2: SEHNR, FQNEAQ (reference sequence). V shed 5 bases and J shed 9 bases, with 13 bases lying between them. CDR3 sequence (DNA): TGTGCCAGCAGCAACCGGGAGAGGCGCTACACCTTC. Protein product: CASSNRERRYTF.

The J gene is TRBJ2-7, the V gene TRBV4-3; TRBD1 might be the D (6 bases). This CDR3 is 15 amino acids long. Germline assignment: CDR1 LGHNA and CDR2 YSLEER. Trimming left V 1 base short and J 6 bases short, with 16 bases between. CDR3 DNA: TGCGCCAGCAGCCAAGCTTTCACAGGGCTCCTCGAGCAGTACTTC. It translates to CASSQAFTGLLEQYF.

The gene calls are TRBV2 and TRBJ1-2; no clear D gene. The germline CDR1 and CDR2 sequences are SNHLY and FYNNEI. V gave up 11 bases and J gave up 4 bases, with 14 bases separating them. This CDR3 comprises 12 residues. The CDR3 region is CAFRTGSYGYTF. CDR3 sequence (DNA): TGTGCCTTTCGAACGGGGAGCTATGGCTACACCTTC.

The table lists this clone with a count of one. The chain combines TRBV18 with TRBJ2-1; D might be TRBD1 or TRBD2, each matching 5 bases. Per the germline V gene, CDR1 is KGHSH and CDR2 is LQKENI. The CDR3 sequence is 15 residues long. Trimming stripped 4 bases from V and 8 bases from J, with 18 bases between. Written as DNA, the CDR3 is TGTGCCAGCTCACTTCCGGGACGGGGAGAGTATGAGCAGTTCTTC. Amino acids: CASSLPGRGEYEQFF.

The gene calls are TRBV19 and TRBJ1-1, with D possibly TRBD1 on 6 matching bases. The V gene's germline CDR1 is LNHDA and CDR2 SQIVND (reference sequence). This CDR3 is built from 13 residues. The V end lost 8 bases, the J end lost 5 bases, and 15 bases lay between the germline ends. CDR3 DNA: TGTGCCAGTGCTAAGGGGGGAAGAACTGAAGCTTTCTTT. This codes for CASAKGGRTEAFF.

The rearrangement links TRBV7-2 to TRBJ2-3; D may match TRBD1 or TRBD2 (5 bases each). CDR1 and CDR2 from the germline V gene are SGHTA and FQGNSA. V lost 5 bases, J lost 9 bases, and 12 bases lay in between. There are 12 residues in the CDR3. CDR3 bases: TGTGCCAGCAGCCCCCAACGGGGCACGCAGTATTTT. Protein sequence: CASSPQRGTQYF.

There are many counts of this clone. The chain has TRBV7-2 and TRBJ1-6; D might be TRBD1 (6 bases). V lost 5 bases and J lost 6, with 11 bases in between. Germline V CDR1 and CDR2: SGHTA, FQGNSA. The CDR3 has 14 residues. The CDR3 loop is CASSRQVLNSPLHF. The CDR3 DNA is TGTGCCAGCAGCCGACAGGTTCTTAATTCACCCCTCCACTTT.

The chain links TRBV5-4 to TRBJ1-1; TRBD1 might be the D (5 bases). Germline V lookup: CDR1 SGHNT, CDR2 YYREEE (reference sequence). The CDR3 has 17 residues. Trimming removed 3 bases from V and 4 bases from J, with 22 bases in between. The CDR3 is CASSSGWVQGGVTEAFF. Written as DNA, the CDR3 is TGTGCCAGCAGCTCTGGTTGGGTCCAGGGAGGGGTCACTGAAGCTTTCTTT.